This passage covers 26 T cell receptor beta chains from one sample sequenced in a study of CD8 T cells in ankylosing spondylitis. No antigen has been assigned to these receptors. TCRdb reanalysed the 5' RACE reads using MiXCR and keeps one entry per CDR3 protein. The sample carries fewer than 550,000 distinct CDR3 sequences, less than 6% recorded once. Study results and caveats: The study identified a TCR beta motif of roughly eight highly homologous variants that appeared characteristic of ankylosing spondylitis blood.

The sample taken for sequencing was blood, either unsorted or a sorted T cell fraction (not recorded which). The origin of the receptors is a male donor with ankylosing spondylitis.

This clonotype has a count of ten or more. The gene calls are TRBV15 and TRBJ1-5; D uncertain. V lost 1 base and J 9 bases, leaving 16 bases between the germline ends. This CDR3 region has 15 residues. Germline lookup yields CDR1 LNHNV and CDR2 YYDKDF (reference sequence). CDR3 DNA sequence: TGTGCCACCAGCAGAGTAGCGACCTCAATTTGGCCCCAGCATTTT. Translating gives CATSRVATSIWPQHF. The full variable domain, completed using reference TRBV15 and TRBJ1-5, is DAMVIQNPRYQVTQFGKPVTLSCSQTLNHNVMYWYQQKSSQAPKLLFHYYDKDFNNEADTPDNFQSRRPNTSFCFLDIRSPGLGDTAMYLCATSRVATSIWPQHFGDGTRLSIL.

This clonotype showed up many times. J is TRBJ1-2 and V is TRBV20-1; D remains ambiguous. V gave up 3 bases and J gave up 4 bases, with 9 bases separating them. The CDR3 is 12 residues long. Germline V CDR1 and CDR2: DFQATT, SNEGSKA (reference sequence). The CDR3 coding sequence is TGCAGTGCTAGGGACGGAGGCTATGGCTACACCTTC. Translating gives CSARDGGYGYTF.

This clonotype was counted many times. This rearrangement joins TRBV9 to TRBJ1-5; the D gene is possibly TRBD1 (6 bases). The CDR3 length is 14 residues. Trimming shortened V by 0 bases and J by 12 bases, and 16 bases separated the two germline ends. CDR1 and CDR2 (germline): SGDLS, YYNGEE. The CDR3 DNA sequence: TGTGCCAGCAGCGTAGGCCCAGGGGAGAGACGCCAGCATTTT. Protein sequence: CASSVGPGERRQHF.

There are many counts of this clonotype. The chain links TRBV28 to TRBJ2-7, with a possible D match to TRBD1 (5 bases). Looked up from germline, CDR1 is MDHEN and CDR2 is SYDVKM. This CDR3 spans 14 amino acids. Trimming took off 7 bases at V and 0 bases at J, with 13 bases between the two ends. The chain's CDR3 is CASKRGRGSYEQYF. CDR3 in DNA: TGTGCCAGCAAAAGGGGCCGAGGCTCCTACGAGCAGTACTTC.

The chain is built from TRBV20-1 and TRBJ2-2, with no clear D. Trimming cost V 6 bases and J 0 bases, with 14 bases left between them. Per germline, CDR1 DFQATT and CDR2 SNEGSKA (reference sequence). This CDR3 has 15 residues. CDR3 sequence (DNA): TGCAGTGCACAGAGCCCACAAGCGAACACCGGGGAGCTGTTTTTT. Its translation is CSAQSPQANTGELFF.

With regard to this clonotype: It may be a read error: a sequence one base away is much more abundant. The J gene is TRBJ2-7, the V gene TRBV5-1, with D possibly being TRBD1 (5 bases). Trimming took off 8 bases at V and 6 bases at J, with 18 bases between the two ends. Looked up from germline, CDR1 is SGHRS and CDR2 is YFSETQ. The CDR3 has 13 residues. The CDR3 DNA is TGCGCCAGAAGTTTCCCAGGCCAGGGCGAGCAGTACTTC. This encodes CARSFPGQGEQYF.

This clonotype was recorded at least ten times. V gene TRBV5-1 combines with J gene TRBJ2-7; 7 bases match TRBD1. CDR1 and CDR2 (germline): SGHRS, YFSETQ. With 0 bases clipped from V and 2 bases from J, the junction kept 5 bases outside the gene matches. CDR3 size: 15 residues. The CDR3 loop is CASSLGGTATYEQYF. The CDR3, as DNA: TGCGCCAGCAGCTTGGGGGGGACAGCGACCTACGAGCAGTACTTC.

This clonotype was observed a few times. The rearrangement joins TRBV5-1 to TRBJ1-1; D uncertain. The CDR3 has 14 amino acids. Between the trimmed V and J ends, which lost 4 bases and 4 bases, there was a span of 14 bases. CDR1 and CDR2 (germline): SGHRS, YFSETQ. DNA of the CDR3: TGCGCCAGCAGCGCAGAGACCTTCGGCACTGAAGCTTTCTTT. This gives the protein CASSAETFGTEAFF.

The chain is built from TRBV20-1 and TRBJ2-1; TRBD2 is a possible D gene (6 bases). This CDR3 has 15 amino acids. Trimming took off 5 bases at V and 0 bases at J, with 14 bases between the two ends. The germline gives CDR1 DFQATT, CDR2 SNEGSKA (reference sequence). The CDR3 protein is CSAPKFGGSYNEQFF. CDR3 DNA: TGCAGTGCTCCTAAGTTCGGGGGCTCCTACAATGAGCAGTTCTTC.

This clonotype has a count of ten or more. The chain carries TRBV29-1 and TRBJ2-3; unclear D gene. CDR3 length equals 12 residues. The germline gives CDR1 SQVTM, CDR2 ANQGSEA. V lost 3 bases and J lost 0, with 4 bases in between. This CDR3 reads CSVDSSTDTQYF. For the CDR3, the DNA is TGCAGCGTTGATTCGAGCACAGATACGCAGTATTTT.

Many counts were recorded for this clonotype. J is TRBJ2-2 and V is TRBV10-3; D might be TRBD1 or TRBD2, each matching 5 bases. This CDR3 is built from 16 residues. V was shortened by 10 bases and J by 1 base, with 19 bases between the two germline ends. Germline CDR1 ENHRY, CDR2 SYGVKD. The CDR3 reads CATYEPGAGNTGELFF. The CDR3, as DNA: TGTGCCACCTACGAACCTGGGGCGGGGAACACCGGGGAGCTGTTTTTT.

This clonotype was recorded many times. The chain joins TRBV20-1 to TRBJ1-6; 10 bases map to TRBD1. Germline lookup yields CDR1 DFQATT and CDR2 SNEGSKA (reference sequence). The junction had 2 bases not matched to a gene; V was cut back by 6 bases and J by 9 bases. This CDR3 region has 12 residues. The CDR3 here is CSADRGISPLHF. DNA of the CDR3: TGCAGTGCGGACAGGGGGATTTCACCCCTCCACTTT.

The chain links TRBV7-6 to TRBJ2-1; 7 bases agree with TRBD1. Germline CDR1 SGHVS, CDR2 FNYEAQ. The CDR3 contains 13 residues. J gave up 7 bases and V 6 bases, and 6 bases lay outside the gene matches. CDR3 in amino acids: CASSIRQGNEQFF. The CDR3 nucleotides read TGTGCCAGCAGTATCCGACAGGGAAATGAGCAGTTCTTC.

The table lists this clonotype with many counts. The chain links TRBV7-2 to TRBJ1-6, with 8 bases aligning to TRBD1. V was pared by 5 bases and J by 11 bases, with 8 bases of the junction left unmatched. CDR1 is SGHTA and CDR2 is FQGNSA in the germline V gene. This CDR3 is 14 amino acids long. CDR3 sequence reads: CASSPDRGGTPLHF. CDR3 in DNA: TGTGCCAGCAGCCCCGACAGGGGCGGGACACCCCTCCACTTT.

This clonotype has a count of ten or more. The genes are TRBV27 and TRBJ2-3; 8 nucleotides match TRBD1. V dropped 6 bases and J dropped 4; count of bases not matched to a gene: 6. This CDR3 region has 14 residues. Germline CDR1 and CDR2: MNHEY and SMNVEV (reference sequence). In DNA, the CDR3 is TGTGCCAGCAGCTTCGACAGGGGCGCAGATACGCAGTATTTT. This codes for CASSFDRGADTQYF.

There are many counts of this clonotype. The chain is built from TRBV9 and TRBJ1-5; TRBD1 matches at 9 bases. The V segment lost 4 bases and the J segment 2 bases; nucleotides outside the gene matches: 4. The germline V gene encodes CDR1 SGDLS and CDR2 YYNGEE. CDR3 length: 15 amino acids. The CDR3 reads CASSRTGEGNQPQHF. As DNA, the CDR3 is TGTGCCAGCAGCCGGACAGGGGAGGGCAATCAGCCCCAGCATTTT. Looking up the rest from reference TRBV9 and TRBJ1-5 gives the full variable domain: DSGVTQTPKHLITATGQRVTLRCSPRSGDLSVYWYQQSLDQGLQFLIQYYNGEERAKGNILERFSAQQFPDLHSELNLSSLELGDSALYFCASSRTGEGNQPQHFGDGTRLSIL.

This clonotype was recorded at least ten times. The DNA of the CDR3 is TGTGCCAGCAGTTTCGCGGGACAGGGGGCTAGAGATACGCAGTATTTT. This codes for CASSFAGQGARDTQYF. This chain links TRBV6-5 with TRBJ2-3; 12 bases map to TRBD1. The germline V gene has CDR1 MNHEY and CDR2 SVGAGI. The V segment lost 4 bases and the J segment 5 bases; nucleotides outside the gene matches: 7. This CDR3 is 16 amino acids long.

In this sample, this clonotype turned up many times. This rearrangement joins TRBV12-3 or TRBV12-4 to TRBJ1-1; TRBD1 matches at 12 bases. V was pared by 3 bases and J by 5 bases, with 1 base of the junction left unmatched. The CDR3 is 14 residues long. The CDR3 sequence is CASSLGQGATEAFF. Here the CDR3 DNA reads TGTGCCAGCAGTTTGGGACAGGGGGCGACTGAAGCTTTCTTT.

This clonotype was seen many times. The chain uses TRBV20-1 and TRBJ2-3; D is possibly TRBD2 (6 bases). The CDR3 length is 14 residues. Between the trimmed V and J ends, which lost 3 bases and 3 bases, there was a span of 13 bases. Germline CDR1 is DFQATT and CDR2 is SNEGSKA (reference sequence). CDR3 DNA sequence: TGCAGTGCTAGCGGTAGCGGAGATACAGATACGCAGTATTTT. Its protein is CSASGSGDTDTQYF.

This clonotype appeared many times. J is TRBJ1-5 and V is TRBV12-3 or TRBV12-4; D uncertain. The CDR3 runs to 14 residues. Trimming cost V 5 bases and J 6 bases, with 14 bases left between them. CDR3 amino acids: CASSKAAGVQPQHF. CDR3 DNA sequence: TGTGCCAGCAGTAAGGCGGCAGGAGTTCAGCCCCAGCATTTT.

This clonotype was counted ten times or more. The J gene is TRBJ2-2, the V gene TRBV13; D is possibly TRBD1 (5 bases). Germline CDR1 and CDR2: PRHDT and FYEKMQ (reference sequence). The CDR3 is made up of 15 amino acids. V was clipped by 5 bases and J by 4 bases, with 14 bases between them. CDR3 sequence reads: CASSPSDSVTGELFF. The CDR3 nucleotides read TGTGCCAGCAGCCCGTCCGACAGCGTCACCGGGGAGCTGTTTTTT.

The gene calls are TRBV6-5 and TRBJ2-6; tentative D call: TRBD2 (5 bases). V lost 0 bases and J lost 2, with 8 bases in between. Germline-derived CDR1 and CDR2 are MNHEY and SVGAGI. CDR3 length: 16 amino acids. CDR3 region: CASSYSLGAGANVLTF. Written as DNA, the CDR3 is TGTGCCAGCAGTTACTCGTTGGGAGCTGGGGCCAACGTCCTGACTTTC.

At least ten counts were recorded for this clonotype. V gene TRBV9 combines with J gene TRBJ1-2; maybe TRBD1 (5 bases). The CDR3 consists of 12 residues. CDR1 and CDR2 (germline): SGDLS, YYNGEE. The germline V and J ends were trimmed by 6 bases and 5 bases, with 11 bases remaining between them. The CDR3 spells CASKRGVYGYTF. As DNA, the CDR3 is TGTGCCAGCAAGCGAGGGGTTTATGGCTACACCTTC.

This clonotype appeared many times. The V gene is TRBV5-1, the J gene TRBJ1-3; unclear D gene. Trimming removed 5 bases from V and 2 bases from J, with 14 bases in between. The germline V gene has CDR1 SGHRS and CDR2 YFSETQ. The CDR3 spans 15 residues. This CDR3 is CASRYLTGAGNTIYF. As DNA, the CDR3 is TGCGCCAGCAGGTATTTGACGGGAGCTGGAAACACCATATATTTT.

This clonotype has at least ten counts. The V and J genes are TRBV12-3 or TRBV12-4 and TRBJ2-1; D is ambiguous. The CDR3 spans 12 residues. The V and J ends lost 7 bases and 7 bases respectively, with 11 bases between them. The CDR3 spells CASKDDGNEQFF. The CDR3 nucleotides are TGTGCCAGCAAGGACGACGGGAATGAGCAGTTCTTC.

This clonotype was found a few times. The CDR3 loop is CSARAGGGTDTQYF. CDR3 bases: TGCAGTGCCAGGGCCGGCGGGGGCACAGATACGCAGTATTTT. V usage is TRBV20-1 and J usage is TRBJ2-3; D might be TRBD2 (6 bases). Trimming pared 6 bases from V and 1 base from J, leaving 14 bases between. CDR3 size: 14 residues. Germline V gene sequence: CDR1 DFQATT, CDR2 SNEGSKA (reference sequence).